The 13 T cell receptor beta chains listed next were all sequenced from one sample in a study of PD-L1 blockade in urothelial cancer. The repertoire was sequenced with immunoSEQ multiplex PCR; TCRdb's copy has only in-frame clones and lacks some. The sample has 50,000 to 55,000 clones; roughly 75% are singletons. Time point in this sample: pretreatment peripheral blood. The specimen comprised PBMCs, sampled around atezolizumab (anti-PD-L1) treatment. Every receptor here comes from a man aged 65 to 85 with urothelial cancer.

This clone was recorded a few times. The rearrangement joins TRBV6-5 to TRBJ2-2; D uncertain. The V and J ends lost 6 bases and 4 bases respectively, with 12 bases between them. The germline gives CDR1 MNHEY, CDR2 SVGAGI. The length of the CDR3 is 14 residues. This CDR3 is CASSPLRTTGELFF. CDR3 DNA: TGTGCCAGCAGCCCTCTCAGAACCACCGGGGAGCTGTTTTTT.

V gene TRBV7-2 combines with J gene TRBJ1-4; D is undetermined. The CDR3 contains 14 residues. Germline V gene data show CDR1 as SGHTA and CDR2 as FQGNSA. V was trimmed by 2 bases and J by 7 bases, leaving 11 bases between them. The CDR3 here is CASSLRRGGEKLFF. CDR3 bases: TGTGCCAGCAGCTTAAGACGGGGTGGTGAAAAACTGTTTTTT.

J is TRBJ1-2 and V is TRBV28; weak D call: TRBD1 (5 bases). The germline V and J ends were trimmed by 4 bases and 8 bases, with 20 bases remaining between them. Germline V CDR1 and CDR2: MDHEN, SYDVKM. This CDR3 spans 15 amino acids. CDR3 sequence (DNA): TGTGCCAGCAGTTCAACCGGGACTTCCTGGAGGGGCTACACCTTC. Its translation: CASSSTGTSWRGYTF.

The rearrangement links TRBV5-5 to TRBJ1-1, with D unresolved. CDR3 size: 13 residues. V was cut by 4 bases and J by 5 bases, with 12 bases left in between. The germline gives CDR1 SGHKS, CDR2 YYEKEE (reference sequence). The CDR3 DNA is TGTGCCAGCAGCCTGGCTAGGAGGACTGAAGCTTTCTTT. Protein sequence: CASSLARRTEAFF. Variable domain in full (rest from reference TRBV5-5 and TRBJ1-1): DAGVTQSPTHLIKTRGQQVTLRCSPISGHKSVSWYQQVLGQGPQFIFQYYEKEERGRGNFPDRFSARQFPNYSSELNVNALLLGDSALYLCASSLARRTEAFFGQGTRLTVV.

The chain combines TRBV6-1 with TRBJ2-5, with D possibly matching TRBD2 (7 bases). CDR3 length: 15 residues. Trimming left V 0 bases short and J 5 bases short, with 13 bases between. CDR1 and CDR2 (germline): MNHNS, SASEGT. CDR3 sequence (DNA): TGTGCCAGCAGTGAAGCGCGTAGGGGGGGGGAGACCCAGTACTTC. This encodes CASSEARRGGETQYF.

J is TRBJ2-3 and V is TRBV6-1; D may be TRBD1 (5 bases). Germline values: CDR1 MNHNS, CDR2 SASEGT. The CDR3 covers 14 residues. Trimming pared 6 bases from V and 0 bases from J, leaving 10 bases between. CDR3: CASRWTLSTDTQYF. CDR3 in DNA: TGTGCCAGCAGATGGACACTTAGCACAGATACGCAGTATTTT.

The chain employs TRBV2 and TRBJ2-2; maybe TRBD2 (6 bases). Trimming left V 3 bases short and J 0 bases short, with 17 bases between. This CDR3 is built from 18 residues. Germline lookup yields CDR1 SNHLY and CDR2 FYNNEI. CDR3 sequence reads: CASSDNAERAANTGELFF. The CDR3 DNA follows: TGTGCCAGCAGTGATAATGCAGAGCGGGCCGCGAACACCGGGGAGCTGTTTTTT.

V usage is TRBV14 and J usage is TRBJ2-2; TRBD1 aligns across 10 bases. The J segment lost 5 bases and the V segment lost 2 bases, leaving 11 bases of the junction unmatched. Germline V gives CDR1 SGHDN, CDR2 FVKESK. The CDR3 length is 18 residues. CDR3 protein: CASSQLPGTGAWTGELFF. CDR3 nucleotides: TGTGCCAGCAGCCAACTCCCCGGGACAGGGGCTTGGACCGGGGAGCTGTTTTTT.

The J gene is TRBJ1-1, the V gene TRBV9; D is unresolved. The germline V gene has CDR1 SGDLS and CDR2 YYNGEE. The CDR3 runs 12 residues. The V and J ends lost 1 base and 8 bases respectively, with 9 bases between them. CDR3 nucleotide sequence: TGTGCCAGCAGCGTAATCCACGGGGAAGCTTTCTTT. This codes for CASSVIHGEAFF.

The V and J genes are TRBV5-8 and TRBJ2-2; 12 bases map to TRBD2. In germline, CDR1 is SGHTS, CDR2 YDEGEE. Losses at the gene ends were 5 bases for V and 4 bases for J; bases not matched to a gene: 3. The CDR3 consists of 15 residues. DNA for the CDR3: TGTGCCAGCAGTCGACTAGCGGGGGTCACCGGGGAGCTGTTTTTT. As protein: CASSRLAGVTGELFF.

Written as DNA, the CDR3 is TGTGCCAGCAGTTATCAAGCGGGAAAGACAGATACGCAGTATTTT. As protein: CASSYQAGKTDTQYF. The genes are TRBV6-9 and TRBJ2-3; 7 nucleotides line up with TRBD2. The CDR3 extends over 15 amino acids. Germline CDR1 reads MNHGY; CDR2 reads SVAAGI. After removal of 2 bases from V and 3 bases from J, the junction contained 5 bases not matched to a gene.

This chain links TRBV19 with TRBJ2-6; 7 positions match TRBD2. CDR3 size: 17 residues. J lost 0 bases, V lost 2 bases, and 4 bases had no gene match. Germline V gene data show CDR1 as LNHDA and CDR2 as SQIVND (reference sequence). The CDR3 is CASSISGVRSGANVLTF. CDR3 in DNA: TGTGCCAGTAGTATAAGCGGGGTTCGCTCTGGGGCCAACGTCCTGACTTTC.

The chain links TRBV27 to TRBJ2-4; 9 bases agree with TRBD1. The CDR3 is made up of 15 amino acids. Germline V gives CDR1 MNHEY, CDR2 SMNVEV (reference sequence). The V segment lost 6 bases and the J segment 1 base; nucleotides outside the gene matches: 4. CDR3 protein: CASRQGAHAKNIQYF. The CDR3 region has the DNA TGTGCCAGCAGACAGGGGGCACATGCCAAAAACATTCAGTACTTC.